Listed below are T cell receptor beta chains from one sample, sequenced in a study of blood T cell repertoires in COVID-19. TCRdb's copy holds only in-frame clones and misses some; the assay was immunoSEQ multiplex PCR. The table records roughly 68,000 clones, about nine tenths of them present only once. The sequenced material came from peripheral blood. The receptors shown here come from a human donor in a cohort sampled during active COVID-19. CDR3s leave out the opening cysteine and the closing phenylalanine or tryptophan.

TRBV9	TRBJ2-1	ASSGTGLAVNEQF
TRBV29-1	TRBJ1-5	SVGGQGEMGNQPQH
TRBV18	TRBJ2-3	ASSRLGGFTDTQY
TRBV29-1	TRBJ2-3	SVERQGYSTDTQY
TRBV6-5	TRBJ2-7	ASRGDRRGLYEQY
TRBV11-2	TRBJ1-2	ASSLTGTGYGYT
TRBV27	TRBJ1-2	ASASLGAGHNYGYT
TRBV3-1/TRBV3-2	TRBJ2-3	ASSPRHLLSTDTQY
TRBV5-4	TRBJ1-2	ASSSIHQNYGYT
TRBV6-5	TRBJ2-1	ASSYSRGGEQF
TRBV9	TRBJ1-3	ASSVAGQSSGNTIY
TRBV3-1/TRBV3-2	TRBJ1-6	ASSPTQNSPLH
TRBV28	TRBJ1-1	ASSFTDLRGAF
TRBV2	TRBJ2-2	ASSALAGEGGGGELF
TRBV3-1/TRBV3-2	TRBJ2-5	ASSQGQGRQTQY
TRBV4-2	TRBJ2-2	ASSQEMAGGFGGELF
TRBV7-9	TRBJ2-5	ASSAAHLQETQY
TRBV3-1/TRBV3-2	TRBJ2-3	ASSQSPRTTDTQY
TRBV7-2	TRBJ2-5	ASSPPLAGGQETQY
TRBV15	TRBJ1-3	ATSRGQSSGNTIY
TRBV5-1	TRBJ2-2	ASSLVQGKSGLAGQNTGELF
TRBV6-5	TRBJ2-7	ASSHRDSAYEQY
TRBV18	TRBJ2-1	ASSPSGGGQRYNEQF
TRBV24-1	TRBJ1-2	ATSGGQGNNYGYT
TRBV19	TRBJ2-5	ASSRHSGGIQETQY
TRBV9	TRBJ1-1	ASSFGGGNTEAF
TRBV18	TRBJ1-2	ASSQRQIAGYT
TRBV7-2	TRBJ2-1	ASSLAPAGGPAPKPYNEQF
TRBV27	TRBJ2-5	ASSLDRGGTQY
TRBV27	TRBJ2-1	ASSVRQGREQF
TRBV2	TRBJ1-1	ASSEAGRNTEAF
TRBV30	TRBJ1-5	AWSPQGGQPQH
TRBV5-1	TRBJ1-1	ASSYTDRAEAF
TRBV21-1	TRBJ2-7	ASSKFGGPYEQY
TRBV6-2/TRBV6-3	TRBJ2-6	ASSYSRSGDSGANVLT
TRBV19	TRBJ2-2	ATRTGTLNTGELF
TRBV7-3	TRBJ2-7	ASSLFVRYEQY
TRBV2	TRBJ2-1	ASSETPSSNEQF
TRBV4-1	TRBJ2-5	ASSQDPGLAGNRGTQY
TRBV20-1	TRBJ1-2	SASRSGQGIRGYT
TRBV24-1	TRBJ2-7	ATKGFSGPYEQY
TRBV7-6	TRBJ2-1	ASSSRGTGYNEQF
TRBV5-1	TRBJ2-3	ASSLVADGTDTQY
TRBV5-5	TRBJ2-3	ASSLVGQGKDTQY
TRBV19	TRBJ2-5	ASGTKKETQY
TRBV4-1	TRBJ2-3	ASSRLYRADTQY
TRBV5-1	TRBJ2-5	ASTATGEETQY
TRBV3-1/TRBV3-2	TRBJ2-5	ASSQQGARETQY